This T cell receptor beta chain was sequenced during a study of cytomegalovirus exposure and HLA in healthy donors. Whole-study findings and limits: CMV serostatus stood as the only immune exposure information on hand. On later analysis, the bulk of CMV-associated TCR beta chains appeared to be HLA-restricted.

Germline CDR1 and CDR2: LGHNA and YSLEER. The ends lost 4 bases at V and 1 base at J; junction bases unmatched: 2. This CDR3 spans 15 amino acids. Regarding this clone: Its antigen is not known.

The PCR employed 60 Vbeta primers together with 13 Jbeta primers. The table came from immunoSEQ multiplex PCR; TCRdb's copy has only in-frame clones and leaves some out. Counted here are about 140,000 clones, roughly three fifths occurring once; the ten biggest clones make up 6.5%. This sequence originates from an older woman in good health and CMV-seronegative. This chain links TRBV4-3 with TRBJ2-4, with 9 positions matching TRBD1. Input material: PBMCs. The CDR3 region is CASSPGQGAKNIQYF. In nucleotides, the CDR3 is TGCGCCAGCAGCCCTGGACAGGGGGCCAAAAACATTCAGTACTTC.